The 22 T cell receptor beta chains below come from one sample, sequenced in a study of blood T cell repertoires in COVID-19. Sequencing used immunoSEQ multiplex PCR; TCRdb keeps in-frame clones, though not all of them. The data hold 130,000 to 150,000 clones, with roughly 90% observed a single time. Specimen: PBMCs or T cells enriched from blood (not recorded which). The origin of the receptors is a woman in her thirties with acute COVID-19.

CDR3 region: CASSSHARQGGGYTF. In nucleotides, the CDR3 is TGTGCCAGCAGTTCCCATGCGAGACAGGGGGGCGGCTACACCTTC. The chain joins TRBV27 to TRBJ1-2, with TRBD1 matching over 9 bases. There are 15 residues in the CDR3. The germline V gene encodes CDR1 MNHEY and CDR2 SMNVEV (reference sequence). The V gene end was trimmed by 4 bases and the J gene end by 8 bases; junction bases not matched to a gene: 11.

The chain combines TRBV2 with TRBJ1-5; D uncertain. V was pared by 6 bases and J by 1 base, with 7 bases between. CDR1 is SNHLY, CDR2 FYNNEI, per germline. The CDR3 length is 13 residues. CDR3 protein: CASRWESNQPQHF. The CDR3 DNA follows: TGTGCCAGCAGATGGGAGAGCAATCAGCCCCAGCATTTT.

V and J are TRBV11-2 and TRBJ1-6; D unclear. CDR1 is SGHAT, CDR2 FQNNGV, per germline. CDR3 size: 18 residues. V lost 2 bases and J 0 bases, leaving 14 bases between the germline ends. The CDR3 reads CASSLRHARSSYNSPLHF. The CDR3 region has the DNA TGTGCCAGCAGCTTACGCCATGCACGGAGCTCCTATAATTCACCCCTCCACTTT.

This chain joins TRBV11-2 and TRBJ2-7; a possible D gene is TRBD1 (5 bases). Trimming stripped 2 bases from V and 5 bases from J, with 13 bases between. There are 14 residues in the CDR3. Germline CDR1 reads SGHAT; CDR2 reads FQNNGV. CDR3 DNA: TGTGCCAGCAGCTTACTGGCAGGGCTCGACGAGCAGTACTTC. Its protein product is CASSLLAGLDEQYF.

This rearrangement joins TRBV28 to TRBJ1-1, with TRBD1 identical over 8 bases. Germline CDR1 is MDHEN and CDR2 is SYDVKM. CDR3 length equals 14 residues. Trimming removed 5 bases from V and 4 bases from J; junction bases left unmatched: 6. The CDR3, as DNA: TGTGCCAGCAGTCTGGGACAGGACCCCACTGAAGCTTTCTTT. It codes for CASSLGQDPTEAFF.

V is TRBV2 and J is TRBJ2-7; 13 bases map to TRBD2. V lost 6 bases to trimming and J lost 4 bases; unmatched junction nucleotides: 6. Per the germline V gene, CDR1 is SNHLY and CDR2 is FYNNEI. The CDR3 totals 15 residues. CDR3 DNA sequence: TGTGCCAGCAGCCATGGACTAGCGGGGGTATACGAGCAGTACTTC. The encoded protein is CASSHGLAGVYEQYF.

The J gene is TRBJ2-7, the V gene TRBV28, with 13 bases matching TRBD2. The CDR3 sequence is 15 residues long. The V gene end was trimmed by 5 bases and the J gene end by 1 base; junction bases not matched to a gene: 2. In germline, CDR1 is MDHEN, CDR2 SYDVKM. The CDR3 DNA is TGTGCCAGCAGTCCACTAGCGGGAGGGTCCTACGAGCAGTACTTC. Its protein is CASSPLAGGSYEQYF.

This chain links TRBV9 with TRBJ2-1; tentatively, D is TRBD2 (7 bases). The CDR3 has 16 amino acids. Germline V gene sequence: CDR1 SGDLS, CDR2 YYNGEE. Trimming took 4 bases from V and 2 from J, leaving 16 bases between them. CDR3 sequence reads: CASSPSTGGPYNEQFF. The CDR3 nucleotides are TGTGCCAGCAGCCCCTCCACGGGGGGCCCCTACAATGAGCAGTTCTTC. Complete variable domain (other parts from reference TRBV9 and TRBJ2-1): DSGVTQTPKHLITATGQRVTLRCSPRSGDLSVYWYQQSLDQGLQFLIQYYNGEERAKGNILERFSAQQFPDLHSELNLSSLELGDSALYFCASSPSTGGPYNEQFFGPGTRLTVL.

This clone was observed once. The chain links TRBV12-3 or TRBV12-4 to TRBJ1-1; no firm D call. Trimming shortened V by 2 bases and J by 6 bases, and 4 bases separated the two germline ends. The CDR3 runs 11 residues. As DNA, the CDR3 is TGTGCCAGCAGTTTACGGTCTGAAGCTTTCTTT. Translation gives CASSLRSEAFF.

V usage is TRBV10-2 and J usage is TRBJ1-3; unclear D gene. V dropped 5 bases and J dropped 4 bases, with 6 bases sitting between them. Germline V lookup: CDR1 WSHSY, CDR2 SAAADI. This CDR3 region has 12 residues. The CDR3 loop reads CASSPQGNTIYF. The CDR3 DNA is TGCGCCAGCAGTCCACAAGGAAACACCATATATTTT.

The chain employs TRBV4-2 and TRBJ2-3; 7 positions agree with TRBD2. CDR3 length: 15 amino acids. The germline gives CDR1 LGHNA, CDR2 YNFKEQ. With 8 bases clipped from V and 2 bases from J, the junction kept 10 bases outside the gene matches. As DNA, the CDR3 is TGTGCCAGCGGGGGGTCTAGCGGACACACAGATACGCAGTATTTT. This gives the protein CASGGSSGHTDTQYF.

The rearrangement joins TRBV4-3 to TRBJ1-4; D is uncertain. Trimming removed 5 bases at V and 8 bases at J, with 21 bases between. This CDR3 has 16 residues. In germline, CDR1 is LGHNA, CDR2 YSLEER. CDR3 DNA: TGCGCCAGCAGCGATCGAGGAGGGATGGGAGAGGAAAAACTGTTTTTT. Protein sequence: CASSDRGGMGEEKLFF.

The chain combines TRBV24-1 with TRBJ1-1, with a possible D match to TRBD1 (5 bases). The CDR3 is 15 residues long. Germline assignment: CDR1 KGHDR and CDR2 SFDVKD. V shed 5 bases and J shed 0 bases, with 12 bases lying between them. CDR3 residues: CATSAADSLNTEAFF. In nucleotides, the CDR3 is TGTGCCACCAGTGCCGCCGACAGCCTGAACACTGAAGCTTTCTTT.

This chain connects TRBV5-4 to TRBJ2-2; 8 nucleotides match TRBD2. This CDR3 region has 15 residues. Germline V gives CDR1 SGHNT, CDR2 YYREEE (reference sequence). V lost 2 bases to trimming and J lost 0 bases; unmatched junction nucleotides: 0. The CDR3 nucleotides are TGTGCCAGCAGCTTACTAGCGGCGAACACCGGGGAGCTGTTTTTT. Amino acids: CASSLLAANTGELFF.

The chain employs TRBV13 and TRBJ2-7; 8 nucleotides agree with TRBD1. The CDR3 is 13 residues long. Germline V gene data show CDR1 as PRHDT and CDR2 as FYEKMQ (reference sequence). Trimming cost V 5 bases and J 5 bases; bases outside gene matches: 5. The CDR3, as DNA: TGTGCCAGCAGCCCCGACAGGGGACACGAGCAGTACTTC. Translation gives CASSPDRGHEQYF.

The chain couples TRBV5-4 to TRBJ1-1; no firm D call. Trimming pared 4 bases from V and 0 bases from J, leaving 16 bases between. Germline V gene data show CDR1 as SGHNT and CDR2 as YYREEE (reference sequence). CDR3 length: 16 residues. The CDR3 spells CASSPPRGIMNTEAFF. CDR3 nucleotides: TGTGCCAGCAGCCCCCCCCGAGGAATCATGAACACTGAAGCTTTCTTT.

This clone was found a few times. The CDR3 region is CASSRGQFTYEQYF. CDR3 nucleotides: TGTGCCAGCAGCCGAGGACAGTTTACCTACGAGCAGTACTTC. The V and J genes are TRBV5-5 and TRBJ2-7; D is perhaps TRBD1 (6 bases). Germline V gene sequence: CDR1 SGHKS, CDR2 YYEKEE (reference sequence). This CDR3 spans 14 amino acids. Between the trimmed V and J ends, which lost 4 bases and 2 bases, there was a span of 13 bases.

This CDR3 is CASSPPAGKPVGSYNEQFF. The DNA for the CDR3 is TGTGCCAGCTCACCTCCTGCCGGGAAACCCGTCGGCTCCTACAATGAGCAGTTCTTC. This rearrangement joins TRBV18 to TRBJ2-1; weak D call: TRBD2 (5 bases). Trimming removed 3 bases at V and 0 bases at J, with 21 bases between. Germline V lookup: CDR1 KGHSH, CDR2 LQKENI. This CDR3 is built from 19 residues. The entire variable domain, with the rest obtained from reference TRBV18 and TRBJ2-1, is as follows: NAGVMQNPRHLVRRRGQEARLRCSPMKGHSHVYWYRQLPEEGLKFMVYLQKENIIDESGMPKERFSAEFPKEGPSILRIQQVVRGDSAAYFCASSPPAGKPVGSYNEQFFGPGTRLTVL.

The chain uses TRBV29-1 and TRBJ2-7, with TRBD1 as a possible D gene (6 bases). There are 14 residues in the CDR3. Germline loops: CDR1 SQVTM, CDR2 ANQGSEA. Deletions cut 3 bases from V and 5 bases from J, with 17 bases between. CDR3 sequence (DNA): TGCAGCGTTGATCTTGGCAGGGGTGTCCACGAGCAGTACTTC. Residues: CSVDLGRGVHEQYF.

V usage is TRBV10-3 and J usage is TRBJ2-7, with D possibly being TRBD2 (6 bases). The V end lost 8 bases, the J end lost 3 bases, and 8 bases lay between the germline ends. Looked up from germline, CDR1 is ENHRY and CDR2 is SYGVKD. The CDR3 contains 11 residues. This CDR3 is CAIRESYEQYF. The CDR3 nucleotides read TGTGCCATCCGGGAGAGCTACGAGCAGTACTTC.

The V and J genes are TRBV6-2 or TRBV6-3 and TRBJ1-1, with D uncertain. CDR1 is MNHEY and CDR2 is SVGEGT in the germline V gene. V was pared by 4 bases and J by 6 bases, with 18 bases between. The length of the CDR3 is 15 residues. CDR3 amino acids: CASSFLRRGLSEAFF. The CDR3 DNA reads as TGTGCCAGCAGTTTTCTGCGAAGAGGGTTATCTGAAGCTTTCTTT.

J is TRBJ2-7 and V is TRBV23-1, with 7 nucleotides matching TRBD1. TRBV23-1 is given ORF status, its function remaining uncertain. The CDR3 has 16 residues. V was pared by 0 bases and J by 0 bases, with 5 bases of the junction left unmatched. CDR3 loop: CASSQSKDRSSYEQYF. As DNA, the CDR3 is TGCGCCAGCAGTCAATCGAAGGACAGGAGCTCCTACGAGCAGTACTTC.